This TCR beta chain derives from a study of response to subunit inactivated influenza vaccine. General study points: There was a suggestion from the authors that each seasonal influenza vaccination recruits few new T cells.

TCRdb itself ran the RT-PCR reads through MiXCR, one entry per CDR3 protein. Of 500,000 to 700,000 distinct CDR3 sequences listed, around a quarter are singletons. Germline V gives CDR1 MNHNY, CDR2 SVGAGI (reference sequence). CDR3 length: 13 residues. V gave up 3 bases and J gave up 2 bases, with 7 bases separating them. Note on this clonotype: Its antigen is not identified.

The sample was also reused in another study, on T cells expressing NK-cell markers. That report adds: Researchers built TCR beta cDNA using 5'RACE template switching with UMIs. Sorted CD3+CD56+NKG2C+, CD3+CD56+NKG2C- and CD3+CD56-NKG2C+ T-cell subsets were beta-chain profiled. HCMV seropositivity characterized seven of the eight sequenced donors, and seronegativity one. In several donors, dominant clonotypes made up about 25-60.1% of CD3+CD56-NKG2C+ cells.

The sequence was obtained from a man over 45 who received an inactivated influenza vaccine. The input for sequencing was CD4+ T cells sorted from PBMCs, taken about 13 days after vaccination. The chain joins TRBV6-6 to TRBJ1-2; D might be TRBD1 (5 bases). The CDR3 region is CASSYEGNYGYTF. The CDR3 bases are TGTGCCAGCAGTTATGAGGGGAACTATGGCTACACCTTC.